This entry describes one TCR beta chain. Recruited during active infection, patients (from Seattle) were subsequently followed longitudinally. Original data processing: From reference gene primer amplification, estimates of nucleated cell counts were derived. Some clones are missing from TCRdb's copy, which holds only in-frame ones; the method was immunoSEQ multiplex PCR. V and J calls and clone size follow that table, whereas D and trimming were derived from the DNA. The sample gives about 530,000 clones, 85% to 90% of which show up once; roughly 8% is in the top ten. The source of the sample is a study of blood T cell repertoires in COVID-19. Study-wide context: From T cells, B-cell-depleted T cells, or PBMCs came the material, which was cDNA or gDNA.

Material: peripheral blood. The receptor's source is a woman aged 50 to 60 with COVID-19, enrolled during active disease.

The DNA for the CDR3 is TGTGCCTGGAGCGCCGCCGACAGATTACAATACGGTCGCTACACCTTC. This codes for CAWSAADRLQYGRYTF. The chain uses TRBV30 and TRBJ1-2; maybe TRBD1 (5 bases). Per the germline V gene, CDR1 is GTSNPN and CDR2 is SVGIG (reference sequence). V was shortened by 3 bases and J by 9 bases, with 26 bases between the two germline ends. CDR3 length: 16 residues.